This T cell receptor beta chain came from a study of TIL therapy for anti-PD-1-resistant metastatic lung cancer. Study-wide background: Tumors carried a median about 1.4 non-synonymous mutations per megabase.

Time point here: pre-treatment sample, taken before nivolumab and TIL therapy. Most excised metastases sampled were pleural nodules or supraclavicular lymph nodes. Patients were adults with stage 4 NSCLC. About this clone itself: Its antigen remains unknown.

Findings of the study overall: Patients were highly selected, enriched for treatment-naive, never-smoker and oncogene-addicted cases.

The immunoSEQ assay was v3. Survey-level samples got approximately 1.8 million read pairs; deep-level samples got about 5-6.5 million. Here immunoSEQ multiplex PCR was the method, and the copy in TCRdb shows in-frame clones only, minus some. The sample contains about 100,000 clones, just over 65% of which appear only once. CDR3 length equals 14 residues. V lost 5 bases and J 0 bases, leaving 11 bases between the germline ends. The V gene's germline CDR1 is SEHNR and CDR2 FQNEAQ (reference sequence). The TCR sequence derives from a person aged 25-85 years with non-small cell lung cancer. The rearrangement uses TRBV7-9 and TRBJ2-7, with no clear D. Sequencing used tumor tissue, obtained at baseline. In DNA, the CDR3 is TGTGCCAGCAGCCCGAGGCCGACCTCCTACGAGCAGTACTTC. Its translation is CASSPRPTSYEQYF.